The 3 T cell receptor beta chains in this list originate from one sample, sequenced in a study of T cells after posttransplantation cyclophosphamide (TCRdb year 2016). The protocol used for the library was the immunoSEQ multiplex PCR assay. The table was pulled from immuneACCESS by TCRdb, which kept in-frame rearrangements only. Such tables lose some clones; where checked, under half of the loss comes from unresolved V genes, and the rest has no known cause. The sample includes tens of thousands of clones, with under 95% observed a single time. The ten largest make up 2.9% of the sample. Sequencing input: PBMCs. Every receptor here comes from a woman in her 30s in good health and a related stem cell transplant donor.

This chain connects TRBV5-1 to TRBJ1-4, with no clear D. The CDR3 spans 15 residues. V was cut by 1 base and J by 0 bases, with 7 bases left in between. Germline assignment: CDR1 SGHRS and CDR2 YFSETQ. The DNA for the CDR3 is TGCGCCAGCAGCTTGTCGGGAGCAACTAATGAAAAACTGTTTTTT. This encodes CASSLSGATNEKLFF.

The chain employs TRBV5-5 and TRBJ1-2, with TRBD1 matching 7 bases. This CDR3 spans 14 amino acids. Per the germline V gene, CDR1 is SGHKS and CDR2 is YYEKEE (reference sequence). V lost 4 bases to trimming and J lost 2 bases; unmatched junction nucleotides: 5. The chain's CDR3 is CASSRGTANYGYTF. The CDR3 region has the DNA TGTGCCAGCAGCCGAGGGACAGCCAACTATGGCTACACCTTC.

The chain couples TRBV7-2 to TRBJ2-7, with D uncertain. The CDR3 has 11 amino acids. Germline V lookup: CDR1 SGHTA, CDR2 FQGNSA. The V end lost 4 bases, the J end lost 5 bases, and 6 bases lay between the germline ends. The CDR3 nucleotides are TGTGCCAGCAGCTCCTTAAACGAGCAGTACTTC. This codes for CASSSLNEQYF.